This T cell receptor beta chain was profiled in a study of shared clonotypes between healthy human individuals. Looking at the study overall: The composition of the donors was a couple of women and a few men aged 18 to 49.

The V and J ends lost 6 bases and 5 bases respectively, with 7 bases between them. Germline V gene lookup returns CDR1 MGHDK and CDR2 SYGVNS. There are 11 residues in the CDR3. As processed by the authors: In the immunoSEQ data, sequences were junction-only and lacked quality scores, so filtering differed. Profiling relied on immunoSEQ multiplex PCR, and the TCRdb table lists in-frame clones only, not all of them. V and J calls and clone size are given by that table; D and trimming were obtained from the DNA. Among 2,100,000 or so clones listed, under 97% were seen once. The donors were adults (healthy and HIV-negative) with no recent acute infections or vaccinations. The investigators split CD4+ cells into a CD45RA+ naive subset and a CD45RA-negative memory subset.

This clonotype originated in a man aged 18 to 29 in good health. The material sequenced was naive CD4+ T cells sorted from blood. The subset here: CD45RA+ positively selected. This chain links TRBV25-1 with TRBJ1-1; no firm D call. CDR3 in DNA: TGTGCCAGCAGCTGGGAAACTGAAGCTTTCTTT. It translates to CASSWETEAFF.